Listed here are 7 T cell receptor beta chains from one sample, sequenced in a study of T cell responses to AZD1222 COVID-19 vaccine. The table came from immunoSEQ multiplex PCR; TCRdb's copy has only in-frame clones and leaves some out. The table has roughly 80,000 clones, 75% to 95% seen once. The specimen was peripheral blood, collected on day 0 of MenACWY control vaccination. Receptors were obtained from an adult in good health.

The rearrangement uses TRBV7-3 and TRBJ2-5, with D hard to call. From germline, CDR1 is SGHTA and CDR2 FQGTGA. V was shortened by 1 base and J by 5 bases, with 8 bases between the two germline ends. The CDR3 is 13 amino acids. The CDR3 sequence is CASSLRVLETQYF. CDR3 DNA: TGTGCCAGCAGCTTAAGAGTGCTGGAGACCCAGTACTTC.

This sequence joins TRBV5-6 and TRBJ1-5; 7 bases align to TRBD1. J gave up 4 bases and V 2 bases, and 3 bases lay outside the gene matches. Germline CDR1 SGHDT, CDR2 YYEEEE. The length of the CDR3 is 14 residues. The CDR3 sequence: CASSFGTANQPQHF. As DNA, the CDR3 is TGTGCCAGCAGCTTCGGGACAGCGAATCAGCCCCAGCATTTT.

The J gene is TRBJ1-2, the V gene TRBV18; TRBD1 might be the D (6 bases). V was pared by 6 bases and J by 4 bases, with 12 bases between. Germline loops: CDR1 KGHSH, CDR2 LQKENI. This CDR3 has 13 residues. In nucleotides, the CDR3 is TGTGCCAGCTCCCGGACAGAGATCTATGGCTACACCTTC. Protein sequence: CASSRTEIYGYTF.

The CDR3 reads CASTPGGTEAFF. Here the CDR3 DNA reads TGTGCCAGCACTCCAGGGGGAACTGAAGCTTTCTTT. The V and J genes are TRBV12-3 or TRBV12-4 and TRBJ1-1, with 7 bases lining up with TRBD1. The CDR3 spans 12 residues. V gave up 7 bases and J gave up 5 bases; unmatched junction bases: 4.

This rearrangement joins TRBV7-3 to TRBJ2-2; 8 bases match TRBD2. CDR1 and CDR2 from the germline V gene are SGHTA and FQGTGA. Trimming cost V 5 bases and J 1 base; bases outside gene matches: 3. The CDR3 consists of 15 residues. Here the CDR3 DNA reads TGTGCCAGCAGCCCTGCGGGAGGGAACACCGGGGAGCTGTTTTTT. It codes for CASSPAGGNTGELFF.

On this clone: One junction end disagrees with the germline gene, perhaps due to a read error. This CDR3 is CASSLGANSEAFF. In DNA form, the CDR3 reads TGTGCCAGCAGCTTGGGAGCTAACAGTGAAGCTTTCTTT. V is TRBV5-4 and J is TRBJ1-1; no clear D. Germline V gene sequence: CDR1 SGHNT, CDR2 YYREEE (reference sequence). This CDR3 comprises 13 residues.

The V and J genes are TRBV12-3 or TRBV12-4 and TRBJ1-4; D ambiguous. The length of the CDR3 is 12 residues. V lost 5 bases, J lost 5 bases, and 6 bases lay in between. CDR3 amino acids: CASSPRNEKLFF. The CDR3 nucleotides are TGTGCCAGCAGTCCCCGAAATGAAAAACTGTTTTTT.